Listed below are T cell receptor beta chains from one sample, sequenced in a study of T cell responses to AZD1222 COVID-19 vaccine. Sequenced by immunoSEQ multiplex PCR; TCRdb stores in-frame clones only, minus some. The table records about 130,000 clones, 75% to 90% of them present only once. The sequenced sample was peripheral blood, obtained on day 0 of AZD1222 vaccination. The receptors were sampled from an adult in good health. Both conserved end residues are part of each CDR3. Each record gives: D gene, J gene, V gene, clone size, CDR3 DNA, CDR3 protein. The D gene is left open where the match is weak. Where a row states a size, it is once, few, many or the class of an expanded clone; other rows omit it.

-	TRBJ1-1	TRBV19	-	TGTGCCACAATTGCATGGCCCAACACTGAAGCTTTCTTT	CATIAWPNTEAFF
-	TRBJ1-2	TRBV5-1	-	TGCGCCAGCCTCTTACTCCACACTAACTATGGCTACACCTTC	CASLLLHTNYGYTF
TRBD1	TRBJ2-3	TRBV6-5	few	TGTGCCAGCCGTTTAGACAGGGGGAGCACAGATACGCAGTATTTT	CASRLDRGSTDTQYF
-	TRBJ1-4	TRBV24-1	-	TGTGCCACCAGTGCCTCGAGGGGAGCGGCTAATGAAAAACTGTTTTTT	CATSASRGAANEKLFF
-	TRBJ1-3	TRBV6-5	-	TGTGCCAGCAGCCTTCGGGGGCGTTTCCTCTATTTT	CASSLRGRFLYF
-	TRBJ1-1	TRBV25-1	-	TGTGCCAGCAGGTCTTCAGGAGTCACTGAAGCTTTCTTT	CASRSSGVTEAFF
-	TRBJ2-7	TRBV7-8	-	TGTGCCAGCAGCTTAGCGATAGAGGCTAGCGAGCAGTACTTC	CASSLAIEASEQYF
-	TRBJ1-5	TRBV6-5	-	TGTGCCAGCAGTTACTCGCTGGGGGCGGGCAATCAGCCCCAGCATTTT	CASSYSLGAGNQPQHF
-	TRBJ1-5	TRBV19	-	TGTGCCAGTAGTATCACAGGGACTCAGCCCCAGCATTTT	CASSITGTQPQHF
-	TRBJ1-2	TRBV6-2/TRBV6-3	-	TGTGCCAGCAGTTACGGAAACAGGAGACTTAACTATGGCTACACCTTC	CASSYGNRRLNYGYTF
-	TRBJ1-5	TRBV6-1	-	TGTGCCAGCAGTGAGGCAGTACCAAGGCCCCAGCATTTT	CASSEAVPRPQHF
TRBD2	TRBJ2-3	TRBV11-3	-	TGTGCCAGCAGCTCACCGGGACTAGCGGGAGGTGACACAGATACGCAGTATTTT	CASSSPGLAGGDTDTQYF
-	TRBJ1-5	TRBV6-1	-	TGTGCCAGCAGTGAAGGTCAGGGACGAAATCAGCCCCAGCATTTT	CASSEGQGRNQPQHF
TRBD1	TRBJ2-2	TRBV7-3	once	TGTGCCAGCAGCTGGGGACAGCTGAACACCGGGGAGCTGTTTTTT	CASSWGQLNTGELFF
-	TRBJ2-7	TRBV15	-	TGTGCCACCAGCAGACCACGACAGTTCTACGAGCAGTACTTC	CATSRPRQFYEQYF
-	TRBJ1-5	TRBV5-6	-	TGTGCCAGCAGCCGCAGGGTAAGGAGCAATCAGCCCCAGCATTTT	CASSRRVRSNQPQHF
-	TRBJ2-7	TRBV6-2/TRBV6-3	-	TGTGCCAGCAGCCAGTTTGGAGAGCAGTACTTC	CASSQFGEQYF
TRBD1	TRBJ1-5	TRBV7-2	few	TGTGCCAGCCAAGTCACAGGGGATGGCAATCAGCCCCAGCATTTT	CASQVTGDGNQPQHF
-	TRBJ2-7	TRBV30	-	TGTGCCTGGATCGGGGGTCGGTACGAGCAGTACTTC	CAWIGGRYEQYF
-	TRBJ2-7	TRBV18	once	TGTGCCAGCTCACTAGCGGCGCCCTACGAGCAGTACTTC	CASSLAAPYEQYF
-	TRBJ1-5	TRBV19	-	TGTGCCAGTAGTAGGGGTCAGCCCCAGCATTTT	CASSRGQPQHF
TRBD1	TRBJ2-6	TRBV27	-	TGTGCCAGCAGTCCGGGACAGTTTCGCTCTGGGGCCAACGTCCTGACTTTC	CASSPGQFRSGANVLTF
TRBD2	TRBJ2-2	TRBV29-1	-	TGCAGCGTTGGACTAGCGGGAGGGCCGGGGGAGCTGTTTTTT	CSVGLAGGPGELFF
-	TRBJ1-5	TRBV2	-	TGTGCCAGCAGGGACGACGGCAATCGGCCCCAGCATTTT	CASRDDGNRPQHF
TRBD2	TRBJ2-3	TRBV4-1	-	TGCGCCAGCAGCCAAGAGAGCCTAGCGGGAGCAAGGCAGTATTTT	CASSQESLAGARQYF
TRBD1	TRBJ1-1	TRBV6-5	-	TGTGCCAGCAATCCCCGACAGGGTTGGTCTGAAGCTTTCTTT	CASNPRQGWSEAFF
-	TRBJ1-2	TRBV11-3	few	TGTGCCAGCAGCCCGACGGTGGGTCTCTATGGCTACACCTTC	CASSPTVGLYGYTF
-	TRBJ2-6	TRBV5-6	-	TGTGCCAGCAGCCCCCAGGGATCTGGGGCCAACGTCCTGACTTTC	CASSPQGSGANVLTF